This record looks at one T cell receptor (beta chain) sequence and its context. These data originate in a study of identical twins. MiXCR was run by TCRdb on the 5' RACE reads, yielding one entry per CDR3 protein. The sample holds approximately 700,000 distinct CDR3 sequences; roughly 20% are singletons and the top ten take around 14%. The CDR3 covers 14 residues. V was clipped by 5 bases and J by 3 bases, with 12 bases between them. From germline, CDR1 is SEHNR and CDR2 FQNEAQ (reference sequence). These sequences were also reported in another study, on T cells expressing NK-cell markers.

The source is a woman under 30 in good health. Specimen: PBMCs. The chain carries TRBV7-9 and TRBJ2-3, with D hard to call. The DNA for the CDR3 is TGTGCCAGCAGCCCCCTCGTACGAACAGATACGCAGTATTTT. This sequence encodes CASSPLVRTDTQYF.